These T cell receptor beta chains were read from a single sample in a study of PD-1 blockade in classical Hodgkin lymphoma. Repertoires were generated with immunoSEQ multiplex PCR, while TCRdb's copy carries only in-frame clones and drops some. The data show about 47,000 clones, approximately 90% seen once. Sequencing used peripheral blood mononuclear cells (PBMCs). These receptors were collected from a human donor with classical Hodgkin lymphoma. Both conserved end residues are part of each CDR3. The order of the fields is D gene, V gene, J gene, clone size, CDR3 DNA, CDR3 protein. A D gene is named only where the DNA matches it firmly. Some rows have no size entry. The others give once, few or many, or a class for an expanded clone.

-	TRBV13	TRBJ1-1	once	TGTGCCAGCAGCTTAAGCGGACGCCCTAACACTGAAGCTTTCTTT	CASSLSGRPNTEAFF
-	TRBV18	TRBJ2-3	-	TGTGCCAGCTCACCACCGACGGGGGCAGATACGCAGTATTTT	CASSPPTGADTQYF
-	TRBV29-1	TRBJ2-2	-	TGCAGCGCTAGGCGTCCCAATCGGGGGGAGCTGTTTTTT	CSARRPNRGELFF
-	TRBV6-1	TRBJ2-1	-	TGTGCCAGCAGTGACCAAGTTGGAAGAGTCAATGAGCAGTTCTTC	CASSDQVGRVNEQFF
TRBD1	TRBV28	TRBJ1-3	-	TGTGCCAGCAGTTTACCAGCCCTGGTCGGGGGACAGGGGACAAACACCATATATTTT	CASSLPALVGGQGTNTIYF
-	TRBV6-1	TRBJ2-7	-	TGTGCCAGCAGTGAACAGACAGATAATGTCTACGAGCAGTACTTC	CASSEQTDNVYEQYF
-	TRBV6-5	TRBJ2-7	few	TGTGCCAGCAGTTACAAACCGGGACTGCAAGCCTACGAGCAGTACTTC	CASSYKPGLQAYEQYF
-	TRBV5-1	TRBJ1-3	once	TGCGCCAGCAGCTTGAGCCAGAGCTCTGGAAACACCATATATTTT	CASSLSQSSGNTIYF
TRBD1	TRBV11-2	TRBJ1-1	few	TGTGCCAGCAGCTTAACAGGGGTGTACACTGAAGCTTTCTTT	CASSLTGVYTEAFF
TRBD1	TRBV5-4	TRBJ1-2	-	TGTGCCAGCAGCGGGGACAGGGGGCTCTACACCTTC	CASSGDRGLYTF
-	TRBV7-3	TRBJ1-1	-	TGTGCCAGCAGCCCCGTGGGGGGGAACACTGAAGCTTTCTTT	CASSPVGGNTEAFF
TRBD2	TRBV7-9	TRBJ2-1	-	TGTGCCAGCAGCTTAGGACTAGCGGGATGGAACAATGAGCAGTTCTTC	CASSLGLAGWNNEQFF
-	TRBV28	TRBJ2-6	-	TGTGCCAGCAGGGACCGGACGGCGCCTGTGGCCAACGTCCTGACTTTC	CASRDRTAPVANVLTF
TRBD2	TRBV28	TRBJ2-1	-	TGTGCCAGCAATCCGGGACTAGCGGGAGGCGGGTTCTTC	CASNPGLAGGGFF
TRBD1	TRBV19	TRBJ1-2	-	TGTGCCAGTAGTTCCAATCCGCGATCAGGGGGAAACTATGGCTACACCTTC	CASSSNPRSGGNYGYTF
TRBD1	TRBV6-5	TRBJ1-4	-	TGTGCCAGCACCGAGCAGGGGGTGGGAAAACTGTTTTTT	CASTEQGVGKLFF
-	TRBV27	TRBJ1-1	-	TGTGCCAGCAGTAGGCGGAACACTGAAGCTTTCTTT	CASSRRNTEAFF
TRBD2	TRBV5-1	TRBJ2-3	once	TGCGCCAGCAGCCCGGGACTAACACCAGCCCGCACAGATACGCAGTATTTT	CASSPGLTPARTDTQYF
TRBD1	TRBV4-2	TRBJ2-1	-	TGTGCCAGCAGCCAAGATCGGGACAGAAACAATGAGCAGTTCTTC	CASSQDRDRNNEQFF
TRBD1	TRBV6-5	TRBJ1-5	-	TGTGCCAGCAGTTCGGGGACAGGGGTGAGTCAGCCCCAGCATTTT	CASSSGTGVSQPQHF
-	TRBV7-3	TRBJ2-1	-	TGTGCCAGCAGCACCTACCTAACCGATTACAATGAGCAGTTCTTC	CASSTYLTDYNEQFF
TRBD1	TRBV15	TRBJ2-5	once	TGTGCCACCAGCGTGACGAGGGGACAGGGGCTTTGGGAGACCCAGTACTTC	CATSVTRGQGLWETQYF
-	TRBV6-5	TRBJ1-4	-	TGTGCCAGCAGTTTAGACAGAGAAAAACTGTTTTTT	CASSLDREKLFF
TRBD2	TRBV28	TRBJ2-7	-	TGTGCCAGCATCGGCGGGCTAGCGGTTGGGGTCGGCTACGAGCAGTACTTC	CASIGGLAVGVGYEQYF
-	TRBV19	TRBJ2-2	-	TGTGCCAGTAGTAGAAGGGGGATTAGCACCGGGGAGCTGTTTTTT	CASSRRGISTGELFF
-	TRBV10-3	TRBJ2-7	-	TGTGCCATCAAAGAAAAGGACCCTTACGAGCAGTACTTC	CAIKEKDPYEQYF
-	TRBV10-2	TRBJ1-2	few	TGCGCCAGCATGAAAGACAGCTATGGCTACACCTTC	CASMKDSYGYTF
-	TRBV4-2	TRBJ2-4	-	TGTGCCAGCAGCCAAGATAGAATGGGGCCCAAAAACATTCAGTACTTC	CASSQDRMGPKNIQYF
-	TRBV9	TRBJ2-1	-	TGTGCCAGCAGCTCCTTCAATGAGCAGTTCTTC	CASSSFNEQFF
TRBD1	TRBV19	TRBJ1-6	-	TGTGCCACCCTGGTGGGCAGGGGGAATTCACCCCTCCACTTT	CATLVGRGNSPLHF
-	TRBV28	TRBJ2-2	-	TGTGCCAGTCGAGGCGAACGAAACACCGGGGAGCTGTTTTTT	CASRGERNTGELFF
-	TRBV29-1	TRBJ2-1	-	TGCAGCGTAGTCCCCTGGGCCGAAGATCATTTCTCCTACAATGAGCAGTTCTTC	CSVVPWAEDHFSYNEQFF
TRBD2	TRBV7-9	TRBJ2-7	-	TGTGCCAGCAGCTTAGGGGAGCGGGAGGGTCCCTACGAGCAGTACTTC	CASSLGEREGPYEQYF
TRBD2	TRBV13	TRBJ2-7	-	TGTGCCAGCAGCTTAGAGGGGGAGAGCGGGAGGAACCGCTTCTACGAGCAGTACTTC	CASSLEGESGRNRFYEQYF
TRBD2	TRBV27	TRBJ2-7	few	TGTGCCAGCAGTCCGGGACTAGCGGTTACCTACGAGCAGTACTTC	CASSPGLAVTYEQYF
-	TRBV18	TRBJ2-1	-	TGTGCCAGCTCACCCATTAACTCGGGGTCCTACAATGAGCAGTTCTTC	CASSPINSGSYNEQFF
TRBD2	TRBV6-5	TRBJ2-7	-	TGTGCCAGCAGTAACCCGGGGGGGCCTGCCTACGAGCAGTACTTC	CASSNPGGPAYEQYF
-	TRBV4-1	TRBJ2-1	-	TGCGCCAGCAGCCAAGAGCAGCGGCTCTCCTACAATGAGCAGTTCTTC	CASSQEQRLSYNEQFF
-	TRBV11-2	TRBJ1-3	-	TGTGCCAGCAGCCTGAGACAGGCCCACTCTGGAAACACCATATATTTT	CASSLRQAHSGNTIYF
TRBD2	TRBV11-3	TRBJ2-1	-	TGTGCCAGCAGCTCCCGGGCGGGAGAAAACAATGAGCAGTTCTTC	CASSSRAGENNEQFF
TRBD2	TRBV13	TRBJ2-2	-	TGTGCCAGCAGCTCCGACGGACTAGTGGGCACCGGGGAGCTGTTTTTT	CASSSDGLVGTGELFF
TRBD1	TRBV4-1	TRBJ2-7	-	TGCGCCAGCAGCCCGCTGGACAGGGGGCGACGGTACGAGCAGTACTTC	CASSPLDRGRRYEQYF
-	TRBV27	TRBJ2-5	-	TGTGCCAGCAGTTTTGGGGGGGGCGGGACCCAGTACTTC	CASSFGGGGTQYF
-	TRBV27	TRBJ2-3	-	TGTGCCAGCAGTTTAGCTTGGCGGGGTGGGTCAGATACGCAGTATTTT	CASSLAWRGGSDTQYF
-	TRBV5-6	TRBJ2-6	-	TGTGCCAGCGATGGGTCTGGGGCCAACGTCCTGACTTTC	CASDGSGANVLTF
-	TRBV6-6	TRBJ2-2	-	TGTGCCAGCAGTTACTCACCCGGTCGGTACACCGGGGAGCTGTTTTTT	CASSYSPGRYTGELFF
-	TRBV7-9	TRBJ2-1	-	TGTGCCAGCAGCTCCGTATGGGGGACGAACAATGAGCAGTTCTTC	CASSSVWGTNNEQFF
-	TRBV18	TRBJ1-4	-	TGTGCCAGCTCACCAGAGTATTTGGTGGGAGAAAAACTGTTTTTT	CASSPEYLVGEKLFF
-	TRBV15	TRBJ2-2	-	TGTGCCACCAGCAGAGATCTTGTGCGACGTGGCACCGGGGAGCTGTTTTTT	CATSRDLVRRGTGELFF
-	TRBV27	TRBJ2-1	-	TGTGCCAGCAGCTCTAGAGCCAACTACAATGAGCAGTTCTTC	CASSSRANYNEQFF
TRBD1	TRBV5-4	TRBJ1-1	-	TGTGCCAGCAGAGGACAGGAGGCACACACTGAAGCTTTCTTT	CASRGQEAHTEAFF
-	TRBV2	TRBJ1-5	-	TGTGCCAGCACACCCCCCGGGGCGAGCAATCAGCCCCAGCATTTT	CASTPPGASNQPQHF
TRBD1	TRBV6-4	TRBJ1-1	-	TGTGCCAGCAGTCCCGCCAGGGGGCGGACAGCTTTCTTT	CASSPARGRTAFF
TRBD1	TRBV18	TRBJ1-3	-	TGTGCCAGCTCACGGACAGGGGAAAGAAACACCATATATTTT	CASSRTGERNTIYF
-	TRBV11-2	TRBJ1-1	-	TGTGCCAGCAGCAACGGAGGGGGGTCTGGCAACACTGAAGCTTTCTTT	CASSNGGGSGNTEAFF
-	TRBV29-1	TRBJ1-1	-	TGCAGCGTCAACAGTGGCACTGAAGCTTTCTTT	CSVNSGTEAFF
-	TRBV18	TRBJ1-1	-	TGTGCCAGCTCACCACTAACAGAGACTGAAGCTTTCTTT	CASSPLTETEAFF
TRBD2	TRBV9	TRBJ2-1	-	TGTGCCAGCAGCGTAGGTGGACTAGCGACCAATGAGCAGTTCTTC	CASSVGGLATNEQFF
-	TRBV29-1	TRBJ1-6	-	TGCAGCGTGGCTACAGGGAACGATTCACCCCTCCACTTT	CSVATGNDSPLHF